This T cell receptor (beta chain) was sequenced for a study of control samples from healthy donors and cancer patients. Sequenced by immunoSEQ multiplex PCR; TCRdb stores in-frame clones only, minus some. The sample has around 96,000 clones; over 85% are singletons. V dropped 1 base and J dropped 2; count of bases not matched to a gene: 7. The CDR3 sequence is 16 residues long. From germline, CDR1 is LGHDT and CDR2 YNNKEL (reference sequence). The chain links TRBV3-1 (or the pseudogene TRBV3-2) to TRBJ1-1; 7 bases agree with TRBD1. The sequence derives from a man aged 18-30 years in good health. The sample consisted of blood. CDR3 loop: CASSQATGNTNTEAFF. The DNA of the CDR3 is TGTGCCAGCAGCCAAGCGACAGGGAATACCAACACTGAAGCTTTCTTT.